This T cell receptor beta chain originates from a study of T cells after yellow fever vaccination. On the study more broadly: Fractions containing few cells were prepared with SMART-Seq v4 Ultra Low Input. General study results and limits: A weaker secondary response peaked on day 5, the primary on day 15. Abundant clonotypes from the bulk population could get into FACS-sorted repertoires as contaminants.

In making TCR cDNA, 5'RACE template switching added a universal primer site and UMIs to it. TCRdb re-called the 5' RACE reads through MiXCR, storing one row per CDR3 protein. Of tens of thousands of distinct CDR3 sequences listed, approximately 6.5% are singletons. Comment on this clonotype: Antigen: not known.

The sample in question was CD8+ T cells sorted from PBMCs, obtained on the day of the first yellow fever vaccination. This receptor was identified in a man aged 18 to 30 who received the YFV17D yellow fever vaccine.

The CDR3 DNA reads TGTGCCAGCAGTTTAGCGGGACGGGGGCTAGCCAAAAACATTCAGTACTTC. It encodes CASSLAGRGLAKNIQYF. The chain recombines TRBV12-3 or TRBV12-4 with TRBJ2-4; perhaps D is TRBD1 or TRBD2 (6 bases each). V lost 0 bases, J lost 0 bases, and 12 bases lay in between. The CDR3 covers 17 residues.